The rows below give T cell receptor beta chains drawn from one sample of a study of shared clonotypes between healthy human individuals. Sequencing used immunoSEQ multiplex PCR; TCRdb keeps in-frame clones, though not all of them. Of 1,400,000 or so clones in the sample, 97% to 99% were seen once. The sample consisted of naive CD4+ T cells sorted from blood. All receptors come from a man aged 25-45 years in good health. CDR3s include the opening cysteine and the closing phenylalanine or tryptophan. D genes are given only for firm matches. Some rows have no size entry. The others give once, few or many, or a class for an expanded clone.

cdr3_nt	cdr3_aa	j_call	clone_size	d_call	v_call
TGTGCCAGCAGCGTAGGTTCTAGTCTCATCAGCGAGCAGTACTTC	CASSVGSSLISEQYF	TRBJ2-7	-	-	TRBV9
TGTGCCAGCAGCCAAGTAGGGACAGGGGCCTACGAGCAGTACTTC	CASSQVGTGAYEQYF	TRBJ2-7	-	TRBD1	TRBV14
TGTGCCAGCAGTGAAGCAGGATGGGGGAATCAGCCCCAGCATTTT	CASSEAGWGNQPQHF	TRBJ1-5	-	-	TRBV2
TGTGCCAGCAGCCCGGGACGGTCGAACACCGGGGAGCTGTTTTTT	CASSPGRSNTGELFF	TRBJ2-2	-	-	TRBV7-2
TGCAGTGCTCCCGATAAATACGAGCAGTACTTC	CSAPDKYEQYF	TRBJ2-7	-	-	TRBV20-1
TGTGCCAGCTCACCGATGGACAGCCGGGATCAGCCCCAGCATTTT	CASSPMDSRDQPQHF	TRBJ1-5	once	-	TRBV18
TGTGCCATCAGTGAGTCCTTCAGTAGCGGGTCTTCCGGGGAGCTGTTTTTT	CAISESFSSGSSGELFF	TRBJ2-2	-	TRBD2	TRBV10-3
TGTGCCAGCAGTTACGACAGGAGGGGCGAAAAACTGTTTTTT	CASSYDRRGEKLFF	TRBJ1-4	-	-	TRBV13
TGTGCCTTTCAGAGGGGAACTGAAGCTTTCTTT	CAFQRGTEAFF	TRBJ1-1	once	-	TRBV30
TGTGCCAGCAGTATTTTGACAGGGAACACTGAAGCTTTCTTT	CASSILTGNTEAFF	TRBJ1-1	once	-	TRBV9
TGTGCCAGCAGCCGGAAACAAGACGGTGGCTACACCTTC	CASSRKQDGGYTF	TRBJ1-2	-	-	TRBV7-2
TGCAGTGCTAGCGGCGAGCAGTACTTC	CSASGEQYF	TRBJ2-7	few	-	TRBV20-1
TGCGCCAGCAGCTTGGATGGCAGGTCGAACACTGAAGCTTTCTTT	CASSLDGRSNTEAFF	TRBJ1-1	-	-	TRBV5-1
TGTGCCAGTTTCTCAGGGCAGGGTGAGCAGTTCTTC	CASFSGQGEQFF	TRBJ2-1	-	-	TRBV19
TGCGCCAGCAGCCAAGAGGTCCTAGTAGGAGATACGCAGTATTTT	CASSQEVLVGDTQYF	TRBJ2-3	-	-	TRBV4-1
TGTGCCAGCAGCTTGGACAGGGGCGGGATTCAGTACTTC	CASSLDRGGIQYF	TRBJ2-4	-	TRBD1	TRBV5-4
TGTGCCAGCAGTCGGTTTAGGCAGGGTAAAGACACCGGGGAGCTGTTTTTT	CASSRFRQGKDTGELFF	TRBJ2-2	-	-	TRBV28
TGTGCCAGCAGCCCCAGGGGGACAGGGGTAAACGAGCAGTACTTC	CASSPRGTGVNEQYF	TRBJ2-7	-	TRBD1	TRBV11-2
TGTGCCAGCAGCGTAGGGGACAGGTTCCCCTACGAGCAGTACTTC	CASSVGDRFPYEQYF	TRBJ2-7	once	TRBD1	TRBV9
TGCGCCAGCAGCCACAGAGCGGGAGGGGCCGGGATCGAGCAGTACTTC	CASSHRAGGAGIEQYF	TRBJ2-7	-	TRBD2	TRBV4-1
TGCGCCAGCAGCCAAGTCGGCACGAAAGGGAATGAGCAGTTCTTC	CASSQVGTKGNEQFF	TRBJ2-1	-	-	TRBV4-1
TGTGCCAGCAGCTTAGCTTTGGGGGACGGCTCGTCTGGCTACACCTTC	CASSLALGDGSSGYTF	TRBJ1-2	once	-	TRBV7-9
TGTGCCAGCAGCTTACTGCGGATTGAAGCTTTCTTT	CASSLLRIEAFF	TRBJ1-1	-	-	TRBV7-2
TGTGCCAGTAAATCGGACAGCTACAATGAGCAGTTCTTC	CASKSDSYNEQFF	TRBJ2-1	once	-	TRBV19
TGTGCCAGCAGTTTATTTTTGGGCGCGTCCGGGGAGCTGTTTTTT	CASSLFLGASGELFF	TRBJ2-2	-	-	TRBV28
TGTGCCAGTGGGGCAGGGGCCTATCCAGATACGCAGTATTTT	CASGAGAYPDTQYF	TRBJ2-3	once	-	TRBV28
TGTGCCAGCTCACTACGACAGGGATTCAACTATGGCTACACCTTC	CASSLRQGFNYGYTF	TRBJ1-2	once	TRBD1	TRBV18
TGTGCCAGCAGCCCGACTAGCGGGAGTAGGCAAGAGACCCAGTACTTC	CASSPTSGSRQETQYF	TRBJ2-5	-	TRBD2	TRBV11-2
TGCAGCGTTGAAGATGATAGCGGGAGGACCGGGGAGCTGTTTTTT	CSVEDDSGRTGELFF	TRBJ2-2	-	TRBD2	TRBV29-1
TGCGCCAGCAGCCCCCCAGGGGCCGGAGGTGGCTACACCTTC	CASSPPGAGGGYTF	TRBJ1-2	-	-	TRBV5-1
TGTGCCAGTAGTATAGCCAATGGGGTGCAAGAGACCCAGTACTTC	CASSIANGVQETQYF	TRBJ2-5	-	-	TRBV19
TGTGCCAGCAGCTTGAGGCAGGGTGTCCACGAGCAGTACTTC	CASSLRQGVHEQYF	TRBJ2-7	-	-	TRBV5-4
TGTGCCAGCAGCCGGGGGATGAACACTGAAGCTTTCTTT	CASSRGMNTEAFF	TRBJ1-1	-	-	TRBV5-6
TGTGCCAGCAGCCAAGGTAGATACGAGCAGTACTTC	CASSQGRYEQYF	TRBJ2-7	-	-	TRBV14
TGTGCCAGCAGTTTATCTGGAACCCTGGGCGAGCAGTACTTC	CASSLSGTLGEQYF	TRBJ2-7	once	-	TRBV27
TGCAGCGTTGGGAAGGGACCGATTGCGAACACTGAAGCTTTCTTT	CSVGKGPIANTEAFF	TRBJ1-1	once	-	TRBV29-1
TGTGCCAGCAGCTTACGGACTTTCGGACTAGCGAAAGAGACCCAGTACTTC	CASSLRTFGLAKETQYF	TRBJ2-5	-	TRBD2	TRBV7-7
TGTGCCAGCAGCCCCCAGCGGACAGCGGTAAATGAGCAGTTCTTC	CASSPQRTAVNEQFF	TRBJ2-1	-	-	TRBV7-8
TGTGCCTCGGAACAGCCCCAGCATTTT	CASEQPQHF	TRBJ1-5	once	-	TRBV10-3
TGTGCCAGCACGGAGGGGGGACAAGAAGCTTTCTTT	CASTEGGQEAFF	TRBJ1-1	-	-	TRBV7-9
TGCGCCAGCAGCTTGGACTCGGGGGCTGAAGCTTTCTTT	CASSLDSGAEAFF	TRBJ1-1	-	-	TRBV5-1
TGTGCCAGTAGCGGGACTAGCGGGAGGGGACGGCAGTTCTTC	CASSGTSGRGRQFF	TRBJ2-1	-	TRBD2	TRBV19
TGTGCCAGCAGCAACCCGATAGACTATGGCTACACCTTC	CASSNPIDYGYTF	TRBJ1-2	-	-	TRBV7-2
TGTGCCAGCAGCTTGTTAGAGTCGGTACGATCTGAGCAGTACTTC	CASSLLESVRSEQYF	TRBJ2-7	once	-	TRBV5-4
TGTGCCAGCAGCTTGAGGGGGAATCAGCCCCAGCATTTT	CASSLRGNQPQHF	TRBJ1-5	-	-	TRBV7-2